The 18 T cell receptor beta chains given below trace back to one sample, sequenced in a study of T cells in Graves' hyperthyroidism and ophthalmopathy (dated by TCRdb to between 2018 and 2021). Libraries were constructed by multiplex PCR. The reads were generated on an Illumina HiSeq 2000. TCR beta CDR3 regions were amplified from RNA transcripts. For the first round of RT-PCR on the TCR CDR3, the HTBI primer set was used together with the Qiagen OneStep RT-PCR kit. TCRdb itself trimmed the public reads at Q25 with fastp, ran MiXCR and retained productive beta chains. Records with the same CDR3 protein are collapsed into one entry carrying the most frequent genes and DNA. This sample has about 320,000 distinct CDR3 sequences in its table, and roughly 15% of those were observed once. The ten largest clones capture around 34% of the sample. Sequenced material: blood. Receptor source: a man aged 25 to 45 with Graves' hyperthyroidism.

In the case of this clonotype: Mismatch with germline at one junction end may stem from a read error. V and J are TRBV6-1 and TRBJ2-1; tentatively, D is TRBD1 (5 bases). The CDR3 extends over 14 amino acids. Germline V lookup: CDR1 MNHNS, CDR2 SASEGT. This CDR3 is CASSDLQGYDEQFF. The CDR3 region has the DNA TGTGCCAGCAGTGACCTCCAGGGCTACGATGAGCAGTTCTTC.

The chain uses TRBV5-8 and TRBJ2-7; D not certain. Trimming cost V 0 bases and J 0 bases, with 7 bases left between them. Germline V lookup: CDR1 SGHTS, CDR2 YDEGEE. This CDR3 is built from 14 residues. CDR3 sequence (DNA): TGTGCCAGCAGCTTGGGACACCTCTCCTACGAGCAGTACTTC. It yields the protein CASSLGHLSYEQYF.

The chain combines TRBV9 with TRBJ1-2, with D maybe TRBD1 (5 bases). V lost 0 bases and J 3 bases, leaving 15 bases between the germline ends. Germline CDR1 reads SGDLS; CDR2 reads YYNGEE. This CDR3 spans 16 amino acids. CDR3 sequence reads: CASSVGGKTSDYGYTF. In nucleotides, the CDR3 is TGTGCCAGCAGCGTAGGGGGCAAGACTTCAGACTATGGCTACACCTTC.

This clonotype came up many times. The V gene is TRBV20-1, the J gene TRBJ2-1, with D possibly called TRBD1 or TRBD2 (7 bases each). The CDR3 has 16 residues. The germline CDR1 and CDR2 sequences are DFQATT and SNEGSKA (reference sequence). The germline V and J ends were trimmed by 6 bases and 6 bases, with 24 bases remaining between them. The CDR3 sequence is CSATPGGGAWANEQFF. The CDR3 bases are TGCAGTGCCACGCCAGGGGGAGGGGCCTGGGCCAATGAGCAGTTCTTC.

This clonotype has ten or more counts. This chain joins TRBV6-2 or TRBV6-3 and TRBJ2-1; unclear D gene. With 5 bases removed from V and 4 bases from J, the gap between germline ends came to 18 bases. The CDR3 sequence is 16 residues long. Per the germline V gene, CDR1 is MNHEY and CDR2 is SVGEGT. CDR3 protein: CASSPPGSQRYNEQFF. The CDR3 nucleotides are TGTGCCAGCAGTCCCCCCGGGTCTCAGAGATACAATGAGCAGTTCTTC.

This clonotype has ten or more counts. The V gene is TRBV6-1, the J gene TRBJ2-3, with TRBD2 identical over 8 bases. CDR1 MNHNS and CDR2 SASEGT come from the germline V gene. Germline trimming cut 5 bases from V and 6 bases from J; bases unmatched to any gene: 16. This CDR3 is 17 amino acids long. The CDR3 is CASSPHPSSPGGDTQYF. The DNA for the CDR3 is TGTGCCAGCAGTCCCCACCCTTCTAGCCCGGGGGGGGATACGCAGTATTTT.

The rearrangement links TRBV28 to TRBJ2-7; the D gene is possibly TRBD2 (5 bases). V lost 5 bases, J lost 2 bases, and 13 bases lay in between. From germline, CDR1 is MDHEN and CDR2 SYDVKM. This CDR3 comprises 14 residues. The CDR3, as DNA: TGTGCCAGCAGTACCCCCGGACTCCCCTACGAGCAGTACTTC. Amino acid sequence: CASSTPGLPYEQYF.

Ten or more counts support this clonotype. CDR3 residues: CASSSTGTYSNQPQHF. The DNA of the CDR3 is TGTGCCAGCAGTTCGACAGGGACCTATAGCAATCAGCCCCAGCATTTT. The genes are TRBV6-2 or TRBV6-3 and TRBJ1-5; 7 nucleotides align to TRBD1. The trim removed 4 bases at V and 0 bases at J, leaving 6 bases unmatched. The CDR3 runs to 16 residues. CDR1 and CDR2 (germline): MNHEY, SVGEGT.

This clonotype occurred many times. J is TRBJ2-3 and V is TRBV11-2; D is perhaps TRBD1 or TRBD2 (6 bases each). The CDR3 length is 19 residues. V lost 3 bases, J lost 5 bases, and 27 bases lay in between. In germline, CDR1 is SGHAT, CDR2 FQNNGV. CDR3 residues: CASSFPRRGDQREVDTQYF. The DNA of the CDR3 is TGTGCCAGCAGCTTCCCTCGAAGGGGGGACCAGAGAGAGGTAGATACGCAGTATTTT.

The chain joins TRBV10-2 to TRBJ2-7; D tentatively fits TRBD1 or TRBD2 (5 bases each). Germline assignment: CDR1 WSHSY and CDR2 SAAADI. With 4 bases removed from V and 6 bases from J, the gap between germline ends came to 13 bases. This CDR3 has 13 residues. The CDR3 sequence is CASSVTGGGEQYF. Here the CDR3 DNA reads TGCGCCAGCAGTGTTACAGGAGGAGGCGAGCAGTACTTC.

This clonotype was seen many times. The CDR3 DNA reads as TGTGCCAGCAGTTCGTACCCCCGGACTAGCACCTCCGGGACCCAGTACTTC. Encoded protein: CASSSYPRTSTSGTQYF. The chain uses TRBV6-2 or TRBV6-3 and TRBJ2-5; TRBD2 aligns across 8 bases. The ends lost 4 bases at V and 7 bases at J; junction bases unmatched: 17. The CDR3 has 17 amino acids. The V gene's germline CDR1 is MNHEY and CDR2 SVGEGT.

Regarding this clonotype: A junction boundary mismatches the germline segment, possibly from a read error. This rearrangement joins TRBV27 to TRBJ1-5, with a weak D call TRBD1 (5 bases). The CDR3 is 13 residues long. Per the germline V gene, CDR1 is MNHEY and CDR2 is SMNVEV (reference sequence). The CDR3 DNA sequence: TGTGCCAGCAGGGGGGGTGGCAATCAGCCCCAGCGTTTT. Translating gives CASRGGGNQPQRF.

The chain carries TRBV4-1 and TRBJ2-3, with 10 nucleotides matching TRBD2. The V gene end was trimmed by 3 bases and the J gene end by 1 base; junction bases not matched to a gene: 4. The CDR3 runs to 16 residues. In germline, CDR1 is MGHRA, CDR2 YSYEKL. In nucleotides, the CDR3 is TGCGCCAGCAGCCACCTAGCGGGAGTCGGCACAGATACGCAGTATTTT. The encoded protein is CASSHLAGVGTDTQYF.

This clonotype was recorded many times. CDR3 nucleotide sequence: TGTGCCAGCAGCCCGGACAGGGGGCTAGACGGCTACACCTTC. Its translation is CASSPDRGLDGYTF. The chain recombines TRBV2 with TRBJ1-2, with 11 positions matching TRBD1. V shed 6 bases, J shed 8 bases, and the junction held 8 bases outside the gene matches. Germline V CDR1 and CDR2: SNHLY, FYNNEI. There are 14 residues in the CDR3.

This clonotype was seen ten or more times. This sequence joins TRBV2 and TRBJ2-7, with D possibly being TRBD2 (5 bases). The germline gives CDR1 SNHLY, CDR2 FYNNEI. The CDR3 is 15 residues long. Trimming stripped 2 bases from V and 2 bases from J, with 13 bases between. CDR3 bases: TGTGCCAGCAGTGAAAGAAGCGGTTCGACCTACGAGCAGTACTTC. Translation gives CASSERSGSTYEQYF.

This clonotype was observed at least ten times. The junction and the germline gene differ at one end; a read error may be behind it. The chain combines TRBV12-3 or TRBV12-4 with TRBJ2-3, with unresolved D. The CDR3 covers 13 residues. In nucleotides, the CDR3 is TGTGCCAGCGGTTTACCAACGGAGATCACGCAGTATTTT. Translated, it gives CASGLPTEITQYF.

This clonotype was detected many times. V and J are TRBV12-3 or TRBV12-4 and TRBJ2-7; 7 bases agree with TRBD2. The V gene end was trimmed by 2 bases and the J gene end by 2 bases; junction bases not matched to a gene: 6. The CDR3 is 15 amino acids. The CDR3 here is CASSLSGAGTYEQYF. In DNA form, the CDR3 reads TGTGCCAGCAGTTTATCTGGAGCGGGGACCTACGAGCAGTACTTC.

This clonotype was counted only a few times. The chain has TRBV9 and TRBJ2-7; D is possibly TRBD2 (6 bases). The V end lost 5 bases, the J end lost 2 bases, and 14 bases lay between the germline ends. The CDR3 sequence is 14 residues long. The germline CDR1 and CDR2 sequences are SGDLS and YYNGEE. CDR3: CASSPTGSTYEQYF. The CDR3 DNA follows: TGTGCCAGCAGTCCTACCGGGAGTACCTACGAGCAGTACTTC.